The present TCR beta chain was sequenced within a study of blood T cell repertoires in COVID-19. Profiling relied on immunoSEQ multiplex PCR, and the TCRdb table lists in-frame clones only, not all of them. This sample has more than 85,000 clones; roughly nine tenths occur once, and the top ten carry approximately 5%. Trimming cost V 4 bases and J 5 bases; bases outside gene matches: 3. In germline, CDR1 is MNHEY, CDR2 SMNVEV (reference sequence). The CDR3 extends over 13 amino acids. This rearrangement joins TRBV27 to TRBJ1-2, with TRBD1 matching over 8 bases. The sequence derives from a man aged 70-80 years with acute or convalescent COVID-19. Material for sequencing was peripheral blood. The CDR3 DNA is TGTGCCAGCAGTTCCCAGGGGGCTTATGGCTACACCTTC. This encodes CASSSQGAYGYTF.